This T cell receptor beta chain was sequenced during a study of blood T cell repertoires in COVID-19. On the study more broadly: Some COVID-19 samples were acute and others convalescent; all came from the United States, Italy and Spain.

Per the original methods: From reference gene primer amplification, estimates of nucleated cell counts were derived. Measured with immunoSEQ multiplex PCR; TCRdb has only the in-frame clones, and not every one. V and J calls and clone size are given by that table; D and trimming were obtained from the DNA. Of fewer than 250,000 clones in the sample, around 90% were seen once. Enrolled through a virtual design, the participants were between roughly 18 and 90 years of age and came from 24 US areas. The ends were cut back, 5 bases at V and 0 bases at J, with 8 bases in the middle. Germline loops: CDR1 SEHNR, CDR2 FQNEAQ (reference sequence). This CDR3 comprises 14 residues.

V and J are TRBV7-9 and TRBJ1-3, with D unclear. Material for sequencing was PBMCs or T cells enriched from blood (not recorded which). This clonotype originated in a woman aged 30 to 39 with acute COVID-19. The CDR3 DNA sequence: TGTGCCAGCAGCGGTGGACTCTCTGGAAACACCATATATTTT. It encodes CASSGGLSGNTIYF.